These 31 T cell receptor beta chains came from one sample sequenced in a study of cytomegalovirus exposure and HLA in healthy donors. The protocol was immunoSEQ multiplex PCR, while the TCRdb copy is restricted to in-frame clones and leaves out a portion. Among 50,000 to 65,000 clones listed, around 96% were seen once. Sequences were obtained from PBMCs. The receptors come from a woman younger than 30 in good health and CMV-seronegative.

V is TRBV18 and J is TRBJ2-3; D possibly corresponds to TRBD1 (5 bases). Germline V gene sequence: CDR1 KGHSH, CDR2 LQKENI. The CDR3 covers 14 residues. Trimming took off 0 bases at V and 6 bases at J, with 10 bases between the two ends. CDR3 nucleotide sequence: TGTGCCAGCTCACCACCGGCAGGGTGGGATACGCAGTATTTT. Its translation: CASSPPAGWDTQYF.

This sequence joins TRBV7-8 and TRBJ2-2; 11 positions agree with TRBD2. Trimming took 0 bases from V and 3 from J; bases not matched to a gene: 9. This CDR3 has 19 amino acids. The germline gives CDR1 SGHVS, CDR2 FQNEAQ. CDR3 nucleotides: TGTGCCAGCAGCTTAGCGCGGGTAGCGGGGGGGCCGGACACCGGGGAGCTGTTTTTT. This gives the protein CASSLARVAGGPDTGELFF. The whole variable domain, remainder taken from reference TRBV7-8 and TRBJ2-2, is GAGVSQSPRYKVAKRGQDVALRCDPISGHVSLFWYQQALGQGPEFLTYFQNEAQLDKSGLPSDRFFAERPEGSVSTLKIQRTQQEDSAVYLCASSLARVAGGPDTGELFFGEGSRLTVL.

This clone showed up just once. V gene TRBV5-1 combines with J gene TRBJ2-5; 7 nucleotides align to TRBD1. The CDR3 is 14 amino acids. Germline trimming cut 0 bases from V and 3 bases from J; bases unmatched to any gene: 2. CDR1 and CDR2 from the germline V gene are SGHRS and YFSETQ. CDR3 sequence (DNA): TGCGCCAGCAGCTTGGGTGGGACAGAAGAGACCCAGTACTTC. Residues: CASSLGGTEETQYF.

J is TRBJ1-3 and V is TRBV10-3; D may be TRBD1 (6 bases). Trimming took 4 bases from V and 0 from J, leaving 7 bases between them. CDR1 and CDR2 from the germline V gene are ENHRY and SYGVKD. This CDR3 has 14 amino acids. CDR3 in amino acids: CAISGTDSGNTIYF. The DNA for the CDR3 is TGTGCCATCAGTGGGACAGACTCTGGAAACACCATATATTTT.

V and J are TRBV7-2 and TRBJ2-7, with 12 bases aligning to TRBD1. Trimming took 7 bases from V and 6 from J; bases not matched to a gene: 10. Germline-derived CDR1 and CDR2 are SGHTA and FQGNSA. The CDR3 is 15 residues long. The CDR3: CASTPGGTGGFEQYF. The CDR3, as DNA: TGTGCCAGCACCCCGGGGGGGACAGGGGGCTTCGAGCAGTACTTC.

This clone occurred once. The chain combines TRBV10-3 with TRBJ2-1; the D gene is possibly TRBD2 (5 bases). Trimming pared 2 bases from V and 6 bases from J, leaving 14 bases between. Germline-derived CDR1 and CDR2 are ENHRY and SYGVKD. This CDR3 contains 15 residues. CDR3 protein: CAISEASPSRNEQFF. The CDR3 coding sequence is TGTGCCATCAGTGAGGCTAGCCCCTCTCGCAATGAGCAGTTCTTC.

V is TRBV7-3 and J is TRBJ2-1; 12 bases match TRBD2. The CDR3 runs 18 residues. The germline gives CDR1 SGHTA, CDR2 FQGTGA. With 5 bases clipped from V and 3 bases from J, the junction kept 11 bases outside the gene matches. The CDR3 loop is CASSLQLAGGPDYNEQFF. CDR3 in DNA: TGTGCCAGCAGCCTCCAGCTAGCGGGAGGGCCCGACTACAATGAGCAGTTCTTC.

A few counts support this clone. The chain employs TRBV11-1 and TRBJ2-1; D call uncertain. This CDR3 spans 17 amino acids. Trimming took 5 bases from V and 7 from J, leaving 24 bases between them. The germline V gene encodes CDR1 SGHAT and CDR2 FQDESV (reference sequence). The CDR3: CASSPLVVASATNEQFF. Written as DNA, the CDR3 is TGTGCCAGCAGCCCCCTAGTCGTGGCCTCTGCCACAAATGAGCAGTTCTTC.

This rearrangement joins TRBV18 to TRBJ1-4; the match to TRBD1 covers 7 bases. The CDR3 runs to 16 residues. Trimming at V came to 3 bases and at J to 0 bases, leaving 4 bases not matched to a gene. Germline values: CDR1 KGHSH, CDR2 LQKENI. The CDR3 loop is CASSPGQPATNEKLFF. As DNA, the CDR3 is TGTGCCAGCTCACCGGGACAGCCAGCAACTAATGAAAAACTGTTTTTT.

This chain uses TRBV7-6 with TRBJ2-1, with TRBD2 identical over 7 bases. Germline V gene data show CDR1 as SGHVS and CDR2 as FNYEAQ. J was trimmed by 0 bases and V by 5 bases; bases with no gene match: 4. CDR3 size: 15 residues. CDR3 nucleotides: TGTGCCAGCAGCATCGGACTAGTCTCCTACAATGAGCAGTTCTTC. Translated: CASSIGLVSYNEQFF.

The rearrangement uses TRBV28 and TRBJ1-5; D gene unclear. V gave up 2 bases and J gave up 3 bases, with 11 bases separating them. The CDR3 spans 15 residues. Germline CDR1 MDHEN, CDR2 SYDVKM. The CDR3 coding sequence is TGTGCCAGCAGTTTAGGGCAGGCCTCCAATCAGCCCCAGCATTTT. Encoded protein: CASSLGQASNQPQHF.

The chain is built from TRBV5-8 and TRBJ1-5; a possible D gene is TRBD1 (6 bases). Germline CDR1 SGHTS, CDR2 YDEGEE. The V end was cut by 0 bases, the J end by 0 bases, with 13 bases between. There are 17 residues in the CDR3. This CDR3 reads CASSLGKQGTSNQPQHF. The CDR3 bases are TGTGCCAGCAGCTTGGGAAAACAGGGTACTAGCAATCAGCCCCAGCATTTT.

The chain is built from TRBV6-5 and TRBJ2-7, with TRBD2 matching over 8 bases. The CDR3 has 14 residues. Germline V gene lookup returns CDR1 MNHEY and CDR2 SVGAGI. J was trimmed by 7 bases and V by 11 bases; bases with no gene match: 16. The CDR3 nucleotides are TGTGCCGCGGGAACCGTCGGGGCTAGCGGGGAGCAGTACTTC. It encodes CAAGTVGASGEQYF.

V is TRBV11-2 and J is TRBJ2-3; 16 bases fit TRBD2. V was clipped by 5 bases and J by 4 bases; unmatched bases: 3. Germline lookup yields CDR1 SGHAT and CDR2 FQNNGV. The CDR3 is made up of 16 amino acids. Here the CDR3 DNA reads TGTGCCAGCAGCCCGGGACTAGCGGGAGGGCCAGATACGCAGTATTTT. Its protein product is CASSPGLAGGPDTQYF. The full variable domain, with the rest looked up from reference TRBV11-2 and TRBJ2-3, is EAGVAQSPRYKIIEKRQSVAFWCNPISGHATLYWYQQILGQGPKLLIQFQNNGVVDDSQLPKDRFSAERLKGVDSTLKIQPAKLEDSAVYLCASSPGLAGGPDTQYFGPGTRLTVL.

The genes are TRBV4-1 and TRBJ1-1; weak D call: TRBD1 (5 bases). The CDR3 extends over 15 amino acids. The germline V and J ends were trimmed by 4 bases and 4 bases, with 16 bases remaining between them. CDR1 is MGHRA and CDR2 is YSYEKL in the germline V gene. In nucleotides, the CDR3 is TGCGCCAGCAGCCCCCAGGGCAGGGCCGGCACTGAAGCTTTCTTT. This codes for CASSPQGRAGTEAFF.

Only one count was recorded for this clone. This chain links TRBV10-3 with TRBJ2-2; possible D gene TRBD2, 5 bases. Germline assignment: CDR1 ENHRY and CDR2 SYGVKD. CDR3 length: 17 residues. V was clipped by 4 bases and J by 5 bases, with 20 bases between them. As DNA, the CDR3 is TGTGCCATCAGTGCCGGGGTCGCCATGATGGATACCGGGGAGCTGTTTTTT. Translating it yields CAISAGVAMMDTGELFF.

This chain joins TRBV5-4 and TRBJ1-1; weak D call: TRBD1 (5 bases). This CDR3 has 15 residues. CDR1 and CDR2 from the germline V gene are SGHNT and YYREEE (reference sequence). The ends were cut back, 6 bases at V and 0 bases at J, with 15 bases in the middle. DNA of the CDR3: TGTGCCAGCACCCTCCCGACAGCTATGAACACTGAAGCTTTCTTT. Encoded protein: CASTLPTAMNTEAFF. Full variable domain (outside the CDR3, taken from reference TRBV5-4 and TRBJ1-1): ETGVTQSPTHLIKTRGQQVTLRCSSQSGHNTVSWYQQALGQGPQFIFQYYREEENGRGNFPPRFSGLQFPNYSSELNVNALELDDSALYLCASTLPTAMNTEAFFGQGTRLTVV.

The chain recombines TRBV28 with TRBJ2-4; D call uncertain. V shed 10 bases and J shed 3 bases, with 10 bases lying between them. This CDR3 is built from 12 residues. CDR1 is MDHEN, CDR2 SYDVKM, per germline. The CDR3 reads CATLGDKNIQYF. The CDR3 DNA reads as TGTGCCACCCTAGGTGACAAAAACATTCAGTACTTC.

This clone was recorded once. The genes are TRBV19 and TRBJ1-2, with TRBD1 matching over 10 bases. The CDR3 is 15 residues long. V trimming: 4 bases; J trimming: 4 bases; junction bases outside the gene matches: 6. From germline, CDR1 is LNHDA and CDR2 SQIVND (reference sequence). CDR3 region: CASSSRDRGSYGYTF. CDR3 in DNA: TGTGCCAGTAGTAGCCGGGACAGGGGTTCCTATGGCTACACCTTC. The whole variable domain, remainder taken from reference TRBV19 and TRBJ1-2, is DGGITQSPKYLFRKEGQNVTLSCEQNLNHDAMYWYRQDPGQGLRLIYYSQIVNDFQKGDIAEGYSVSREKKESFPLTVTSAQKNPTAFYLCASSSRDRGSYGYTFGSGTRLTVV.

This clone was detected only once. This rearrangement joins TRBV19 to TRBJ1-4; 9 positions agree with TRBD1. The trim removed 5 bases at V and 7 bases at J, leaving 8 bases unmatched. Germline V gene lookup returns CDR1 LNHDA and CDR2 SQIVND (reference sequence). This CDR3 region has 15 residues. The CDR3 is CASSDYRGLGEKLFF. CDR3 nucleotides: TGTGCCAGTAGTGACTACAGGGGGCTTGGTGAAAAACTGTTTTTT.

The V and J genes are TRBV11-1 and TRBJ2-3; 9 bases are shared with TRBD2. Germline V CDR1 and CDR2: SGHAT, FQDESV (reference sequence). V lost 1 base and J lost 8; bases outside the gene matches: 10. The CDR3 is made up of 16 amino acids. In DNA, the CDR3 is TGTGCCAGCAGCTTAGGCTTCGCGAGCGGGGGGCGTACGCAGTATTTT. It is translated as CASSLGFASGGRTQYF.

The chain combines TRBV28 with TRBJ2-3; 8 nucleotides match TRBD2. Germline CDR1 MDHEN, CDR2 SYDVKM. The CDR3 loop spans 17 amino acids. V trimming: 6 bases; J trimming: 2 bases; junction bases outside the gene matches: 13. DNA of the CDR3: TGTGCCAGCAGCCCTTGGCGGACTAGCTATGCCACAGATACGCAGTATTTT. This sequence encodes CASSPWRTSYATDTQYF. The full variable domain, its missing parts supplied by reference TRBV28 and TRBJ2-3, is DVKVTQSSRYLVKRTGEKVFLECVQDMDHENMFWYRQDPGLGLRLIYFSYDVKMKEKGDIPEGYSVSREKKERFSLILESASTNQTSMYLCASSPWRTSYATDTQYFGPGTRLTVL.

The V and J genes are TRBV27 and TRBJ1-4; D is unresolved. Deletions cut 5 bases from V and 11 bases from J, with 24 bases between. The CDR3 covers 16 residues. CDR1 and CDR2 from the germline V gene are MNHEY and SMNVEV (reference sequence). CDR3 bases: TGTGCCAGCAGTGACCTGGTGGGAGCTTACGGCGGGAAACTGTTTTTT. The encoded protein is CASSDLVGAYGGKLFF.

The CDR3 loop is CASSPDRWLTEAFF. CDR3 nucleotide sequence: TGTGCCAGCAGTCCGGACAGGTGGCTCACTGAAGCTTTCTTT. This chain connects TRBV28 to TRBJ1-1; TRBD1 agrees at 7 bases. The germline gives CDR1 MDHEN, CDR2 SYDVKM. Germline trimming cut 5 bases from V and 4 bases from J; bases unmatched to any gene: 7. There are 14 residues in the CDR3.

The genes are TRBV15 and TRBJ1-1; no definite D call. The V end was cut by 0 bases, the J end by 11 bases, with 22 bases between. The length of the CDR3 is 16 residues. The germline CDR1 and CDR2 sequences are LNHNV and YYDKDF (reference sequence). The CDR3 region is CATSRDDEAPDPWAFF. CDR3 sequence (DNA): TGTGCCACCAGCAGAGATGATGAGGCACCCGACCCTTGGGCTTTCTTT.

The genes are TRBV7-2 and TRBJ2-3; the D gene is possibly TRBD1 (6 bases). Germline CDR1 and CDR2: SGHTA and FQGNSA. The length of the CDR3 is 13 residues. V lost 5 bases and J 6 bases, leaving 12 bases between the germline ends. CDR3 in amino acids: CASSPGRGDTQYF. CDR3 DNA sequence: TGTGCCAGCAGCCCCGGTAGGGGGGATACGCAGTATTTT.

The rearrangement uses TRBV10-3 and TRBJ2-1; unclear D gene. CDR3 length: 12 residues. The germline V gene has CDR1 ENHRY and CDR2 SYGVKD. With 0 bases removed from V and 8 bases from J, the gap between germline ends came to 5 bases. The CDR3, as DNA: TGTGCCATCAGTGAGTCGAGGCATGAGCAGTTCTTC. It translates to CAISESRHEQFF.

In its sample, this clone was seen once. The chain uses TRBV18 and TRBJ1-5; D gene unclear. Germline assignment: CDR1 KGHSH and CDR2 LQKENI. The CDR3 covers 13 residues. V lost 3 bases, J lost 7 bases, and 10 bases lay in between. CDR3 nucleotide sequence: TGTGCCAGCTCACCCCGGGGTTTCCAGCCCCAGCATTTT. This translates into CASSPRGFQPQHF.

The chain is built from TRBV5-6 and TRBJ2-7, with D perhaps matching TRBD1 (6 bases). The V end lost 2 bases, the J end lost 6 bases, and 12 bases lay between the germline ends. Per the germline V gene, CDR1 is SGHDT and CDR2 is YYEEEE. The CDR3 contains 13 residues. CDR3: CASSLGGWREQYF. Written as DNA, the CDR3 is TGTGCCAGCAGCTTAGGGGGTTGGCGCGAGCAGTACTTC.

V and J are TRBV5-1 and TRBJ1-5; D perhaps matches TRBD1 (5 bases). Germline CDR1 SGHRS, CDR2 YFSETQ. CDR3 length: 15 amino acids. The germline V and J ends were trimmed by 4 bases and 2 bases, with 13 bases remaining between them. CDR3 nucleotides: TGCGCCAGCAGCCCGGCGGGGGTCCGCAATCAGCCCCAGCATTTT. This translates into CASSPAGVRNQPQHF.

V is TRBV7-3 and J is TRBJ1-2; weak D call: TRBD1 (5 bases). Germline V gene lookup returns CDR1 SGHTA and CDR2 FQGTGA. Trimming pared 1 base from V and 6 bases from J, leaving 6 bases between. This CDR3 has 12 amino acids. CDR3 loop: CASSLRGDGYTF. In nucleotides, the CDR3 is TGTGCCAGCAGCTTAAGGGGGGATGGCTACACCTTC.